This T cell receptor (beta chain) comes out of a study of shared clonotypes between healthy human individuals. Study outcomes and limitations: Across several donors, naive CD4 shared 5% to 5.5%, naive CD8 less than 4%, memory CD4 roughly 2.2%, memory CD8 0.35% to 0.5%. Limitation of the genetic and exposure-history diversity represented came from the few donors.

As for this clone: The antigen is undetermined.

All participating donors were Caucasian adults from Nashville, Tennessee. Splitting of CD4+ cells produced CD45RA+ naive and CD45RA-negative memory subsets. Between the trimmed V and J ends, which lost 4 bases and 2 bases, there was a span of 12 bases. Looked up from germline, CDR1 is LNHDA and CDR2 is SQIVND (reference sequence). The CDR3 runs 15 residues. TCRdb's copy holds only in-frame clones and misses some; the assay was immunoSEQ multiplex PCR. Among around 2.1 million clones listed, approximately 96% were seen once. V and J are TRBV19 and TRBJ1-3, with D possibly TRBD1 on 6 matching bases. Specimen: naive CD4+ T cells sorted from blood. Subset specified: CD45RA+ positively selected. This TCR was sampled from a man between 18 and 35 years old in good health. The CDR3: CASSTLGGTGNTIYF. DNA for the CDR3: TGTGCCAGTAGTACCCTAGGGGGGACTGGAAACACCATATATTTT.